Listed below are T cell receptor beta chains from one sample, sequenced in a study of T-cell memory formation after mild COVID-19. TCRdb used MiXCR to reprocess the 5' RACE reads, holding one entry per CDR3 protein. Of about 290,000 distinct CDR3 sequences in the sample, 15% to 20% were seen once. Sequencing was done on a sample of PBMCs or a T cell subset sorted from them (not recorded which). The origin of the receptors is a man aged 18 to 30 who had mild COVID-19 (a few samples of this study predate the infection). Cell type and time point are not known. The CDR3 runs from the conserved cysteine through the conserved F or W. Each record gives: CDR3 protein, CDR3 DNA, J gene, D gene, clone size, V gene. D genes are given only for firm matches. The listing skips clone size in some rows; elsewhere it reads once, few, many or a size class.

CDR3 protein: CASSLPGQGSETQYF
CDR3 DNA: TGTGCCAGCAGTTTGCCGGGACAGGGGTCGGAGACCCAGTACTTC
J gene: TRBJ2-5
D gene: TRBD1
clone size: few
V gene: TRBV28

CDR3 protein: CASSQDGGGDGYTF
CDR3 DNA: TGTGCCAGCAGCCAAGATGGAGGGGGAGATGGCTACACCTTC
J gene: TRBJ1-2
D gene: .
clone size: .
V gene: TRBV4-2

CDR3 protein: CATSDEGPSTDTQYF
CDR3 DNA: TGTGCCACCAGTGATGAGGGCCCAAGCACAGATACGCAGTATTTT
J gene: TRBJ2-3
D gene: .
clone size: .
V gene: TRBV24-1

CDR3 protein: CAIASGGAINEQFF
CDR3 DNA: TGTGCCATAGCTAGCGGGGGGGCCATCAATGAGCAGTTCTTC
J gene: TRBJ2-1
D gene: TRBD2
clone size: .
V gene: TRBV10-3

CDR3 protein: CASSQSQGQETQYF
CDR3 DNA: TGCGCCAGCAGCCAATCTCAGGGTCAAGAGACCCAGTACTTC
J gene: TRBJ2-5
D gene: .
clone size: few
V gene: TRBV4-3

CDR3 protein: CASSLNRGAKPLHF
CDR3 DNA: TGTGCCAGCAGCTTGAACAGGGGCGCGAAACCCCTCCACTTT
J gene: TRBJ1-6
D gene: TRBD1
clone size: few
V gene: TRBV5-4

CDR3 protein: CASSQGPGGAGTEAFF
CDR3 DNA: TGCGCCAGCAGCCAAGGTCCAGGGGGCGCAGGGACTGAAGCTTTCTTT
J gene: TRBJ1-1
D gene: TRBD1
clone size: many
V gene: TRBV4-1

CDR3 protein: CASSPGLGYGYTF
CDR3 DNA: TGTGCCAGTAGTCCGGGACTGGGCTATGGCTACACCTTC
J gene: TRBJ1-2
D gene: .
clone size: few
V gene: TRBV19

CDR3 protein: CASSPAGTSNTGELFF
CDR3 DNA: TGCGCCAGCAGCCCGGCAGGGACCTCGAACACCGGGGAGCTGTTTTTT
J gene: TRBJ2-2
D gene: .
clone size: .
V gene: TRBV4-3

CDR3 protein: CASSPPGTAFNYGYTF
CDR3 DNA: TGTGCCAGCTCACCACCGGGGACAGCCTTTAACTATGGCTACACCTTC
J gene: TRBJ1-2
D gene: TRBD1
clone size: .
V gene: TRBV18

CDR3 protein: CSAPSPPRTAGGYTF
CDR3 DNA: TGCAGTGCTCCCTCCCCCCCTAGGACTGCGGGCGGCTACACCTTC
J gene: TRBJ1-2
D gene: .
clone size: .
V gene: TRBV20-1

CDR3 protein: CASTGQNEYNEQFF
CDR3 DNA: TGTGCCAGCACTGGACAGAATGAGTACAATGAGCAGTTCTTC
J gene: TRBJ2-1
D gene: .
clone size: .
V gene: TRBV6-2/TRBV6-3

CDR3 protein: CASRDRRGLAETQYF
CDR3 DNA: TGTGCCAGCAGGGACCGCAGGGGGCTAGCAGAGACCCAGTACTTC
J gene: TRBJ2-5
D gene: TRBD1
clone size: few
V gene: TRBV6-2/TRBV6-3

CDR3 protein: CARSLPGTGVFNQPQHF
CDR3 DNA: TGTGCCAGAAGCTTGCCGGGGACAGGGGTCTTCAATCAGCCCCAGCATTTT
J gene: TRBJ1-5
D gene: TRBD1
clone size: .
V gene: TRBV5-3

CDR3 protein: CASSLVPRGNQETQYF
CDR3 DNA: TGTGCCAGCAGCTTAGTCCCCAGGGGCAATCAAGAGACCCAGTACTTC
J gene: TRBJ2-5
D gene: .
clone size: .
V gene: TRBV7-2

CDR3 protein: CASSFRLAGSNEQFF
CDR3 DNA: TGTGCCAGCAGCTTCCGACTAGCGGGGAGTAATGAGCAGTTCTTC
J gene: TRBJ2-1
D gene: TRBD2
clone size: .
V gene: TRBV7-3

CDR3 protein: CASSPSGQGAVEPQHF
CDR3 DNA: TGTGCCAGCAGTCCCTCGGGACAGGGGGCCGTAGAGCCCCAGCATTTT
J gene: TRBJ1-5
D gene: TRBD1
clone size: .
V gene: TRBV27

CDR3 protein: CASSSSGGTDTQYF
CDR3 DNA: TGTGCCAGCAGCTCTAGCGGGGGCACAGATACGCAGTATTTT
J gene: TRBJ2-3
D gene: TRBD2
clone size: many
V gene: TRBV5-1

CDR3 protein: CASSPWAPGQGVSGANVLTF
CDR3 DNA: TGCGCCAGCAGCCCCTGGGCACCGGGACAGGGGGTCTCTGGGGCCAACGTCCTGACTTTC
J gene: TRBJ2-6
D gene: TRBD1
clone size: .
V gene: TRBV5-1

CDR3 protein: CASSQDTVNQPQHF
CDR3 DNA: TGTGCCAGCAGCCAAGATACAGTGAATCAGCCCCAGCATTTT
J gene: TRBJ1-5
D gene: .
clone size: .
V gene: TRBV3-1

CDR3 protein: CASTPSGSRSSYGYTF
CDR3 DNA: TGTGCCAGCACCCCCTCCGGCAGCAGGTCAAGCTATGGCTACACCTTC
J gene: TRBJ1-2
D gene: .
clone size: many
V gene: TRBV7-2